The 11 T cell receptor beta chains reported below all come from one sample, sequenced in a study of vaccination effects on CD4 cells after COVID-19. Method: immunoSEQ multiplex PCR; TCRdb's copy keeps in-frame clones and lacks some. The repertoire holds roughly 16,000 clones, about 78% seen once, with approximately 19% in the top ten. Expansion with viral peptide pools was applied to antigen-specific CD4+ T cells by the ViraFEST assay prior to sequencing. CD4+ T cells were isolated after about eleven days of culture. Participants were vaccinated with two doses of either the BNT162b2 or mRNA-1273 vaccine. For these TCRs, the target antigens are not known. This specimen was CD4+ T cells from PBMCs cultured with HCoV-NL63 spike peptides, taken after COVID-19 vaccination. The source of these receptors is a human donor who received a COVID-19 vaccine.

This clone occurred a few times. The gene calls are TRBV30 and TRBJ1-1; D ambiguous. The CDR3 is made up of 13 amino acids. From germline, CDR1 is GTSNPN and CDR2 SVGIG (reference sequence). Deletions cut 3 bases from V and 1 base from J, with 9 bases between. The CDR3 DNA follows: TGTGCCTGGAGCCCTTATCCGAACACTGAAGCTTTCTTT. Its protein product is CAWSPYPNTEAFF. The variable domain in full, with the rest retrieved from reference TRBV30 and TRBJ1-1, is SQTIHQWPATLVQPVGSPLSLECTVEGTSNPNLYWYRQAAGRGLQLLFYSVGIGQISSEVPQNLSASRPQDRQFILSSKKLLLSDSGFYLCAWSPYPNTEAFFGQGTRLTVV.

This clone was detected once. The chain links TRBV19 to TRBJ1-1; D is unresolved. The CDR3 contains 11 residues. Germline CDR1 LNHDA, CDR2 SQIVND (reference sequence). With 3 bases removed from V and 11 bases from J, the gap between germline ends came to 10 bases. Written as DNA, the CDR3 is TGTGCCAGTAGTATTACTCGGCGGGCTTTCTTT. Amino acids: CASSITRRAFF.

The sample holds one count of this clone. The CDR3 spells CASSLDRRLEPFNEQFF. CDR3 nucleotides: TGTGCCAGCAGCTTAGATCGACGACTAGAACCCTTCAATGAGCAGTTCTTC. The chain recombines TRBV11-2 with TRBJ2-1, with a possible D match to TRBD2 (6 bases). The CDR3 is made up of 17 amino acids. Germline CDR1 and CDR2: SGHAT and FQNNGV. Trimming removed 0 bases at V and 6 bases at J, with 18 bases between.

The CDR3 sequence is CAGSETQYF. The DNA of the CDR3 is TGTGCCGGGTCGGAGACCCAGTACTTC. The chain recombines TRBV2 with TRBJ2-5; D is unresolved. The V gene lost 11 bases and the J gene lost 5 bases, with 6 bases spanning the gap. This CDR3 has 9 residues. Germline CDR1 is SNHLY and CDR2 is FYNNEI.

The CDR3, as DNA: TGTGCCAGCAGTCCGGGACAGGGGCTTACCTACGAGCAGTACTTC. Protein sequence: CASSPGQGLTYEQYF. The chain links TRBV27 to TRBJ2-7, with 10 bases that match TRBD1. Trimming at V came to 5 bases and at J to 2 bases, leaving 6 bases not matched to a gene. Germline loops: CDR1 MNHEY, CDR2 SMNVEV (reference sequence). The CDR3 runs to 15 residues.

The CDR3 here is CAWSEGGTQYF. DNA for the CDR3: TGTGCCTGGAGTGAGGGGGGGACCCAGTACTTC. This rearrangement joins TRBV30 to TRBJ2-5; D tentatively fits TRBD1 or TRBD2 (6 bases each). V was shortened by 1 base and J by 7 bases, with 7 bases between the two germline ends. The CDR3 extends over 11 amino acids. The germline gives CDR1 GTSNPN, CDR2 SVGIG (reference sequence).

This clone appeared a single time. V gene TRBV7-9 combines with J gene TRBJ2-1; TRBD2 matches at 11 bases. CDR3 length: 17 residues. Germline-derived CDR1 and CDR2 are SEHNR and FQNEAQ (reference sequence). V lost 6 bases and J lost 5; bases outside the gene matches: 12. CDR3 in amino acids: CASSYILTSGTHNEQFF. The CDR3, as DNA: TGTGCCAGCAGTTATATATTGACTAGCGGGACCCACAATGAGCAGTTCTTC.

As to this clone: Sequence at one end of the junction differs from germline and may be a read error. The chain links TRBV18 to TRBJ2-7; the match to TRBD1 covers 10 bases. The CDR3 is 12 amino acids. Germline CDR1 reads KGHSH; CDR2 reads LQKENI. The CDR3, as DNA: TGTGCCAGCTCCGCAACGGGACAGGGGACTTCCTTC. Amino acids: CASSATGQGTSF.

The rearrangement links TRBV2 to TRBJ2-3; TRBD2 matches 9 bases. J lost 0 bases, V lost 2 bases, and 6 bases had no gene match. The CDR3 length is 17 residues. Germline loops: CDR1 SNHLY, CDR2 FYNNEI. CDR3 coding DNA: TGTGCCAGCAGTGAAATAGCGGGAGAGACTAGCACAGATACGCAGTATTTT. Translation: CASSEIAGETSTDTQYF.

This clone was observed a handful of times. The chain links TRBV7-9 to TRBJ2-1, with a weak D call TRBD2 (6 bases). The germline CDR1 and CDR2 sequences are SEHNR and FQNEAQ (reference sequence). V was cut by 5 bases and J by 0 bases, with 11 bases left in between. CDR3 length: 15 residues. CDR3 residues: CASSPAGSSYNEQFF. DNA of the CDR3: TGTGCCAGCAGCCCCGCGGGGAGCTCCTACAATGAGCAGTTCTTC.

The chain has TRBV27 and TRBJ1-6; D gene unclear. The germline V gene has CDR1 MNHEY and CDR2 SMNVEV (reference sequence). The CDR3 contains 15 residues. Trimming removed 3 bases from V and 5 bases from J, with 11 bases in between. CDR3 DNA sequence: TGTGCCAGCAGTTTGTTCTCTAGGGATAATTCACCCCTCCACTTT. This sequence encodes CASSLFSRDNSPLHF.